One sample yielded the 5 T cell receptor beta chains listed below, sequenced in a study of breast tumors, draining lymph nodes, adjacent tissues. The lymph nodes were axillary draining lymph nodes from breast cancer patients. Via MiXCR, TCRdb re-called the multiplex PCR reads, giving one row per CDR3 protein. This sample has 100,000 or so distinct CDR3 sequences, with about 20% found just once. Sequencing input: axillary lymph node tissue. These receptors all come from a female donor with breast cancer. Some clones in this sample may be carry-over from other donors' samples.

Points on this clonotype: A much more abundant neighbour one base away suggests this may be a read error. J is TRBJ1-4 and V is TRBV7-9; 7 bases are shared with TRBD1. Germline CDR1 and CDR2: SEHNR and FQNEAQ (reference sequence). This CDR3 contains 16 residues. The DNA of the CDR3 is TGTGCCAGCAGCTTAGCAGGGGGCGAAACTAATGAAGAACTGTTTTTT. Amino acids: CASSLAGGETNEELFF.

About this clonotype: A much larger clone sits a single nucleotide away, making a read error possible. This chain joins TRBV27 and TRBJ2-7, with no clear D. This CDR3 comprises 15 residues. Germline-derived CDR1 and CDR2 are MNHEY and SMNVEV (reference sequence). In DNA, the CDR3 is TGTGCCGGCAGCCCCTTATCGCAGTACTCCTACGAGCAGTACTTC. Translation gives CAGSPLSQYSYEQYF.

CDR3 loop: CAWSSGGTDTQYF. The CDR3 DNA reads as TGTGCCTGGAGTTCAGGGGGCACAGATACGCAGTATTTT. The chain is built from TRBV30 and TRBJ2-3; TRBD1 is a possible D gene (6 bases). Trimming pared 2 bases from V and 1 base from J, leaving 7 bases between. There are 13 residues in the CDR3. From germline, CDR1 is GTSNPN and CDR2 SVGIG (reference sequence).

This clonotype was seen many times. This chain connects TRBV3-1 to TRBJ1-5; D remains unclear. Deletions cut 1 base from V and 4 bases from J, with 5 bases between. The CDR3 contains 13 residues. CDR1 and CDR2 (germline): LGHDT, YNNKEL (reference sequence). This CDR3 is CASSQARNQPQHF. The DNA of the CDR3 is TGTGCCAGCAGCCAAGCTAGGAATCAGCCCCAGCATTTT. Using reference TRBV3-1 and TRBJ1-5 for the parts outside the CDR3, the full variable domain is DTAVSQTPKYLVTQMGNDKSIKCEQNLGHDTMYWYKQDSKKFLKIMFSYNNKELIINETVPNRFSPKSPDKAHLNLHINSLELGDSAVYFCASSQARNQPQHFGDGTRLSIL.

This sequence joins TRBV28 and TRBJ2-6, with a tentative D call TRBD2 (6 bases). CDR1 and CDR2 from the germline V gene are MDHEN and SYDVKM. The CDR3 runs to 15 residues. Trimming removed 8 bases from V and 2 bases from J, with 13 bases in between. The CDR3, as DNA: TGTGCCAGCCTCTCCGGGGGTACTGGGGCCAACGTCCTGACTTTC. Its translation: CASLSGGTGANVLTF. The variable domain in full, with the rest retrieved from reference TRBV28 and TRBJ2-6, is DVKVTQSSRYLVKRTGEKVFLECVQDMDHENMFWYRQDPGLGLRLIYFSYDVKMKEKGDIPEGYSVSREKKERFSLILESASTNQTSMYLCASLSGGTGANVLTFGAGSRLTVL.